The sequence of this T cell receptor beta chain was determined in a study of post-analysis software for immune sequencing data. Whole-study context: The disease courses spanned relapsing-remitting, secondary progressive and progressive-relapsing forms of multiple sclerosis.

Concerning this clonotype: What it binds is unknown. One end of the junction varies from germline; a read error may be responsible.

General study results and limits: Five or six TRBV segments appeared more often in patients than in controls, and TRBV5-6, TRBV5-1 and TRBV20-1 were among these. Among multiple sclerosis patients, normalized Chao1 diversity was significantly below that of controls.

This CDR3 has 20 amino acids. Germline CDR1 and CDR2: SQVTM and ANQGSEA. Carried by the TCR beta cDNA libraries were unique molecular identifiers. TCRdb passed the PCR reads through MiXCR, listing each CDR3 protein once. The sample includes about 820,000 distinct CDR3 sequences, roughly 58% seen only once; the top ten take 4.6%. This rearrangement joins TRBV29-1 to TRBJ2-4; 12 nucleotides agree with TRBD2. Sequenced input: blood. The TCR sequence derives from a girl under 18 with multiple sclerosis. The CDR3 here is CSVEDHQLAGGLLAKNIQYF. The CDR3 DNA reads as TGCAGCGTTGAAGACCACCAACTAGCGGGAGGCTTACTAGCCAAAAATATTCAGTACTTC.